These 11 T cell receptor beta chains originate from one sample sequenced in a study of blood T cell repertoires in COVID-19. Sequencing used immunoSEQ multiplex PCR; TCRdb keeps in-frame clones, though not all of them. The sample holds some 120,000 clones; around 85% are singletons and the top ten take 3% to 5%. Sequencing was done on a sample of peripheral blood. The receptors originated from a man aged 60 to 75 with acute or convalescent COVID-19.

This chain connects TRBV19 to TRBJ2-2; TRBD1 agrees at 7 bases. The length of the CDR3 is 14 residues. Germline CDR1 is LNHDA and CDR2 is SQIVND (reference sequence). The trim removed 2 bases at V and 4 bases at J, leaving 1 base unmatched. The CDR3 sequence is CASSIRGRTGELFF. Here the CDR3 DNA reads TGTGCCAGTAGTATAAGGGGGCGCACCGGGGAGCTGTTTTTT.

The genes are TRBV11-2 and TRBJ2-2, with D possibly matching TRBD2 (6 bases). Trimming left V 1 base short and J 3 bases short, with 12 bases between. CDR3 length: 16 amino acids. Germline CDR1 is SGHAT and CDR2 is FQNNGV. The chain's CDR3 is CASSLAGVGHTGELFF. DNA for the CDR3: TGTGCCAGCAGCTTAGCGGGGGTCGGGCACACCGGGGAGCTGTTTTTT.

The gene calls are TRBV4-1 and TRBJ2-5; 12 bases agree with TRBD2. The CDR3 totals 18 residues. Germline trimming cut 4 bases from V and 2 bases from J; bases unmatched to any gene: 11. CDR1 is MGHRA and CDR2 is YSYEKL in the germline V gene. CDR3 in DNA: TGCGCCAGCAGCCCCTCCCCGGGACTAGCGGGTCGTCAAGAGACCCAGTACTTC. Translating gives CASSPSPGLAGRQETQYF.

The CDR3 spells CASSPAGYEQYF. As DNA, the CDR3 is TGCGCCAGCAGCCCAGCGGGGTACGAGCAGTACTTC. The chain employs TRBV10-2 and TRBJ2-7, with 7 bases lining up with TRBD2. CDR1 is WSHSY and CDR2 is SAAADI in the germline V gene. This CDR3 is built from 12 residues. The V gene end was trimmed by 6 bases and the J gene end by 4 bases; junction bases not matched to a gene: 3.

The chain employs TRBV5-4 and TRBJ1-2, with TRBD1 matching over 10 bases. Germline-derived CDR1 and CDR2 are SGHNT and YYREEE (reference sequence). The CDR3 runs 13 residues. Losses at the gene ends were 4 bases for V and 8 bases for J; bases not matched to a gene: 5. CDR3 DNA: TGTGCCAGCAGCCGACAGGGGGCGGACGGCTACACCTTC. Translating it yields CASSRQGADGYTF.

This clone was detected only a few times. The CDR3 spells CASSQDIQGIVYEQYF. The CDR3 nucleotides read TGCGCCAGCAGCCAAGATATACAGGGGATTGTCTACGAGCAGTACTTC. This sequence joins TRBV4-3 and TRBJ2-7; 7 bases agree with TRBD1. The V and J ends lost 0 bases and 3 bases, in that order; junction bases with no gene match: 8. Germline CDR1 reads LGHNA; CDR2 reads YSLEER. This CDR3 is built from 16 residues.

This clone was counted a single time. The rearrangement uses TRBV9 and TRBJ1-2; D possibly corresponds to TRBD1 (5 bases). V shed 4 bases and J shed 3 bases, with 10 bases lying between them. From germline, CDR1 is SGDLS and CDR2 YYNGEE. CDR3 length: 13 amino acids. The CDR3 DNA reads as TGTGCCAGCAGCTCCGGGGGGGACTATGGCTACACCTTC. Translating it yields CASSSGGDYGYTF.

The V call is TRBV3-1 (or the pseudogene TRBV3-2), the J call TRBJ2-3; 7 bases agree with TRBD2. The V gene's germline CDR1 is LGHDT and CDR2 YNNKEL (reference sequence). V trimming: 1 base; J trimming: 6 bases; junction bases outside the gene matches: 4. CDR3 length equals 14 residues. Here the CDR3 reads CASSQVAGVDTQYF. The CDR3 DNA follows: TGTGCCAGCAGCCAAGTCGCGGGAGTGGATACGCAGTATTTT.

This chain uses TRBV11-2 with TRBJ2-2; tentative D call: TRBD1 (5 bases). V lost 2 bases and J lost 1, with 11 bases in between. The germline V gene encodes CDR1 SGHAT and CDR2 FQNNGV. This CDR3 contains 16 residues. The CDR3, as DNA: TGTGCCAGCAGCTTATTCACAGGATTGAACACCGGGGAGCTGTTTTTT. Protein sequence: CASSLFTGLNTGELFF.

This chain uses TRBV6-5 with TRBJ2-1; D is possibly TRBD2 (5 bases). V shed 6 bases and J shed 5 bases, with 11 bases lying between them. Germline V CDR1 and CDR2: MNHEY, SVGAGI. The CDR3 has 13 residues. In DNA, the CDR3 is TGTGCCAGCAGGCTAGCCGGTCACAATGAGCAGTTCTTC. Amino acid sequence: CASRLAGHNEQFF.

In its sample, this clone was seen a few times. The chain carries TRBV7-3 and TRBJ2-3, with 12 positions matching TRBD2. The CDR3 is 14 amino acids. J was trimmed by 5 bases and V by 5 bases; bases with no gene match: 2. Germline lookup yields CDR1 SGHTA and CDR2 FQGTGA. The CDR3 DNA reads TGTGCCAGCAGCCTAGCGGGAGGGAGAGATACGCAGTATTTT. This sequence encodes CASSLAGGRDTQYF. Complete variable domain (other parts from reference TRBV7-3 and TRBJ2-3): GAGVSQTPSNKVTEKGKYVELRCDPISGHTALYWYRQSLGQGPEFLIYFQGTGAADDSGLPNDRFFAVRPEGSVSTLKIQRTERGDSAVYLCASSLAGGRDTQYFGPGTRLTVL.